This entry is about one T cell receptor beta chain. Its target is unknown. The PCR ran on 60 Vbeta and 13 Jbeta primers. TCRdb's table, derived via immunoSEQ multiplex PCR, lists solely in-frame clones and lacks some. The table lists roughly 80,000 clones, approximately 74% of them singletons. This entry is derived from a study of cytomegalovirus exposure and HLA in healthy donors. In the study overall: An early data release held 70 million to 90 million unique TCRs from HLA-typed donors.

The CDR3 sequence is 17 residues long. J was trimmed by 6 bases and V by 4 bases; bases with no gene match: 16. Per germline, CDR1 MDHEN and CDR2 SYDVKM. General study results and limits: The authors judged a highly shared variant cluster likely a sequencing artifact.

The sample taken for sequencing was PBMCs. The sequence came from a woman aged 45-60 years in good health and CMV-seropositive. The chain links TRBV28 to TRBJ2-3, with 7 bases lining up with TRBD2. The CDR3: CASSSPLTGGPRDTQYF. The CDR3 region has the DNA TGTGCCAGCAGTTCCCCCCTAACGGGAGGCCCACGGGATACGCAGTATTTT.